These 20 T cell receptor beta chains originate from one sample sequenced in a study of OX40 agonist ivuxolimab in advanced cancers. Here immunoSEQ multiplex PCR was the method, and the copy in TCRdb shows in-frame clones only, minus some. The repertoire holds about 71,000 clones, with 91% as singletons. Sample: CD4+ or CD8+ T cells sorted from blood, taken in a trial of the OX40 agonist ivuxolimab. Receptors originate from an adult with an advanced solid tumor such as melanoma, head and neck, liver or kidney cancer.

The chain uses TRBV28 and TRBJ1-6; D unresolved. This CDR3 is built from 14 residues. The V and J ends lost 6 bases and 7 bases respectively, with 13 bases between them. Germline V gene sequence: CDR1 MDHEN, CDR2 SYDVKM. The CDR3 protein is CASSPPFHNSPLHF. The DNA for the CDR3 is TGTGCCAGCAGCCCTCCGTTCCACAATTCACCCCTCCACTTT.

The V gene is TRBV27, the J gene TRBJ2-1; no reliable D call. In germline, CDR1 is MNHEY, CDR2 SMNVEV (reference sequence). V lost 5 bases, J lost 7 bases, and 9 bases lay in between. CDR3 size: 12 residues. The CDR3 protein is CASSATDNEQFF. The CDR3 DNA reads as TGTGCCAGCAGTGCGACTGATAATGAGCAGTTCTTC.

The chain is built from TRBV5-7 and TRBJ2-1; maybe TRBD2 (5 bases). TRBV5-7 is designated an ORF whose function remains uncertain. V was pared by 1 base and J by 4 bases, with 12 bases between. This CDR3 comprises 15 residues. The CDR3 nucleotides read TGTGCCAGCAGCTTGAACCTCGACTATTACAATGAGCAGTTCTTC. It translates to CASSLNLDYYNEQFF.

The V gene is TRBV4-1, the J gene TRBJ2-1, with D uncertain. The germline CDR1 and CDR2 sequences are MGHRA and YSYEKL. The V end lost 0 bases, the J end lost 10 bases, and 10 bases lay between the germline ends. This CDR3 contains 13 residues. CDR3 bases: TGCGCCAGCAGCCAAGAAAGGTCGCGAGAGCAGTTCTTC. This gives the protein CASSQERSREQFF.

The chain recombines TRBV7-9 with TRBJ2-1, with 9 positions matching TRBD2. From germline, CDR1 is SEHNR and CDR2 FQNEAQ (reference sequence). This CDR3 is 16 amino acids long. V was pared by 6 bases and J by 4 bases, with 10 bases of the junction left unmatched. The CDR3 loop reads CASRGHSSGNYNEQFF. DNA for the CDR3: TGTGCCAGCAGAGGTCATTCTAGCGGGAATTACAATGAGCAGTTCTTC.

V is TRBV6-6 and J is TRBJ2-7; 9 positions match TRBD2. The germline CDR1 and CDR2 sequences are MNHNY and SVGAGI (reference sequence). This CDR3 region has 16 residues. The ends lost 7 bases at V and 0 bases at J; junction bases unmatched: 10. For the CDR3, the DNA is TGTGCCAGCATGTGGGCTAGCGGGACCACCTCCTACGAGCAGTACTTC. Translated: CASMWASGTTSYEQYF.

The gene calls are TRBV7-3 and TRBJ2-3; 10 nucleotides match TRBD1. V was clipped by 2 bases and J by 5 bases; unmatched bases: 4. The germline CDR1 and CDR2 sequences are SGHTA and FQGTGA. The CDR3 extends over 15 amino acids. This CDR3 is CASSLRTGGEDTQYF. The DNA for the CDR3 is TGTGCCAGCAGCTTACGGACAGGGGGAGAAGATACGCAGTATTTT.

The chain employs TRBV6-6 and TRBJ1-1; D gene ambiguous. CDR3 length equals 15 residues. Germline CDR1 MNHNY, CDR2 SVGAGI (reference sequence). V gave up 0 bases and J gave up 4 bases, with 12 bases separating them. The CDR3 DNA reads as TGTGCCAGCAGTTACTCCCTAGGGTCTGGCACTGAAGCTTTCTTT. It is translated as CASSYSLGSGTEAFF.

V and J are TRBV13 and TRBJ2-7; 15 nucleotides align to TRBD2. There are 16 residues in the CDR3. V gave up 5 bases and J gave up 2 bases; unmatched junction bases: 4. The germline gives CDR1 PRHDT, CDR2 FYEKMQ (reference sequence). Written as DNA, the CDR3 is TGTGCCAGCAGCGGCGGACTAGCGGGAGGGCCCTACGAGCAGTACTTC. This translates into CASSGGLAGGPYEQYF.

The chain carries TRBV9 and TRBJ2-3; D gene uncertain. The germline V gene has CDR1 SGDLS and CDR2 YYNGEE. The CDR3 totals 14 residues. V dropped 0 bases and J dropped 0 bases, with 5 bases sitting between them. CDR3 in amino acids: CASSVADSTDTQYF. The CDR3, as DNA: TGTGCCAGCAGCGTAGCGGATAGCACAGATACGCAGTATTTT. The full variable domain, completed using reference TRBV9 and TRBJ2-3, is DSGVTQTPKHLITATGQRVTLRCSPRSGDLSVYWYQQSLDQGLQFLIQYYNGEERAKGNILERFSAQQFPDLHSELNLSSLELGDSALYFCASSVADSTDTQYFGPGTRLTVL.

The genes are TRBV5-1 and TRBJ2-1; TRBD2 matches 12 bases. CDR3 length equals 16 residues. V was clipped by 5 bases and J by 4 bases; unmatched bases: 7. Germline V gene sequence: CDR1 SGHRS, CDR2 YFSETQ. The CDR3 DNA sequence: TGCGCCAGCAGTTTGTCTAGCGGGAGGGCTTACAATGAGCAGTTCTTC. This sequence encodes CASSLSSGRAYNEQFF.

CDR3 sequence: CASSFGQGYEQYF. CDR3 DNA sequence: TGTGCCAGCAGTTTTGGGCAGGGCTACGAGCAGTACTTC. This chain links TRBV27 with TRBJ2-7; possibly TRBD1 for D (5 bases). Germline values: CDR1 MNHEY, CDR2 SMNVEV (reference sequence). CDR3 length: 13 residues. Trimming took 3 bases from V and 3 from J, leaving 9 bases between them.

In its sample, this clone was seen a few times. The DNA for the CDR3 is TGTGCCAGCAGTGAACTAGCGGGATCCACAGATACGCAGTATTTT. Translating gives CASSELAGSTDTQYF. The rearrangement links TRBV6-4 to TRBJ2-3; 10 bases fit TRBD2. Germline V gene sequence: CDR1 MRHNA, CDR2 SNTAGT. The CDR3 extends over 15 amino acids. V shed 3 bases and J 2 bases; nucleotides not matched to a gene: 2.

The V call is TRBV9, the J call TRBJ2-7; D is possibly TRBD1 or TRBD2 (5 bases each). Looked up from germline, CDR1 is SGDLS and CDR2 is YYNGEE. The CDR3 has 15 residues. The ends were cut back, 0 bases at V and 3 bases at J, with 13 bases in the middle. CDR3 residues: CASSVEGSGSYEQYF. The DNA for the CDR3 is TGTGCCAGCAGCGTAGAAGGTTCAGGGAGCTACGAGCAGTACTTC.

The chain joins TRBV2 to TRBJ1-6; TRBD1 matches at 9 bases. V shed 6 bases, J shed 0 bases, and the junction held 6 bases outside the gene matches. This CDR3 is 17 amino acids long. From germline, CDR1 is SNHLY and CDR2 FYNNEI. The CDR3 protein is CASRPRDRASYNSPLHF. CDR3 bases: TGTGCCAGCAGACCGAGGGACAGGGCCTCCTATAATTCACCCCTCCACTTT.

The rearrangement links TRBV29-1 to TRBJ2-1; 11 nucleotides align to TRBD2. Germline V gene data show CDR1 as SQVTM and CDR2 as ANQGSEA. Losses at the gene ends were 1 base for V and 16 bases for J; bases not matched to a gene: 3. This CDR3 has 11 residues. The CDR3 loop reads CSVEVAGGGFF. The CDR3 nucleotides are TGCAGCGTTGAAGTAGCGGGAGGGGGCTTCTTC.

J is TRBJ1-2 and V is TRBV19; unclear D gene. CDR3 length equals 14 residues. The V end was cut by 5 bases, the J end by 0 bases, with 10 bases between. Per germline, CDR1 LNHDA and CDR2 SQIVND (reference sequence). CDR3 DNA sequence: TGTGCCAGTAGTTGGACCGTCACTAACTATGGCTACACCTTC. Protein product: CASSWTVTNYGYTF.

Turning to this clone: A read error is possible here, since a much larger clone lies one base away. The CDR3 DNA reads TGTGCCAGCAGTGACAGGGCCACCGGGGAGCTGTTTTTT. This encodes CASSDRATGELFF. The V gene is TRBV6-4, the J gene TRBJ2-2; D ambiguous. In germline, CDR1 is MRHNA, CDR2 SNTAGT. The CDR3 length is 13 residues. Trimming took 2 bases from V and 4 from J, leaving 5 bases between them.

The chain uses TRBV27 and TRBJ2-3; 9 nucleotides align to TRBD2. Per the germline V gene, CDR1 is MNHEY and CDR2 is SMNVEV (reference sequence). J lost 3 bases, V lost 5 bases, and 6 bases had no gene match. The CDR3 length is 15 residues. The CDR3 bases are TGTGCCAGCAGTCCATTTGCGGGAGGGACAGATACGCAGTATTTT. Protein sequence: CASSPFAGGTDTQYF.

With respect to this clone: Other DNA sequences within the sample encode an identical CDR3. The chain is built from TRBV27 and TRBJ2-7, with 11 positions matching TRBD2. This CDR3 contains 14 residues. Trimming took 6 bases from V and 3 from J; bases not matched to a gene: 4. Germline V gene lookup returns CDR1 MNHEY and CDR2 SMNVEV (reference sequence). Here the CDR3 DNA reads TGTGCCAGCAGCCCCGGGACTAGCGGCTACGAGCAGTACTTC. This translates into CASSPGTSGYEQYF.